The TCR beta chain described here comes from a study of blood T cell repertoires in COVID-19. Study information: Samples came from the United States, Italy and Spain, spanning acute and convalescent COVID-19. Nucleic acid was either cDNA or gDNA, and it came from T cells, B-cell-depleted T cells, or PBMCs.

Per the germline V gene, CDR1 is LGHDT and CDR2 is YNNKEL (reference sequence). Germline trimming cut 4 bases from V and 5 bases from J; bases unmatched to any gene: 9. The CDR3 loop spans 15 amino acids. In the original analysis: Reference gene primer amplification in the assay estimated nucleated cell counts. TCRdb's table, derived via immunoSEQ multiplex PCR, lists solely in-frame clones and lacks some. That table is the source of V, J and clone size, and D and trimming were worked out from the DNA. The repertoire includes 55,000 to 90,000 clones, around nine tenths of them detected once, and under 15% sits in the top ten.

Specimen: peripheral blood. The receptor was derived from a woman aged 55-69 years with acute or convalescent COVID-19. V gene TRBV3-1 (or the pseudogene TRBV3-2) combines with J gene TRBJ2-5; TRBD1 agrees at 8 bases. DNA of the CDR3: TGTGCCAGCAGCCCCCCGGGACAGGCCGGGGAGACCCAGTACTTC. Protein: CASSPPGQAGETQYF.